The present T cell receptor beta chain was sequenced within a study of ipilimumab plus nivolumab after autologous stem cell transplantation. At the level of the study: The myeloma cohort included high-risk transplant-naive patients and patients relapsing within 3 years of a first autologous transplant.

V was pared by 5 bases and J by 7 bases, with 17 bases between. The CDR3 length is 14 residues. Germline V gene lookup returns CDR1 KGHSH and CDR2 LQKENI. The assay was immunoSEQ multiplex PCR, and TCRdb's table has in-frame clones only and misses some. The table records some 45,000 clones, 70% to 90% of them present only once. The specimen was PBMCs, collected in a trial of ipilimumab plus nivolumab as post-transplant consolidation. The clonotype comes from a male donor with multiple myeloma. The chain is built from TRBV18 and TRBJ1-2; no clear D. The CDR3, as DNA: TGTGCCAGCTCATCCGAGCAGGATGTGGGTGGCTACACCTTC. The encoded protein is CASSSEQDVGGYTF. The variable domain in full, with the rest retrieved from reference TRBV18 and TRBJ1-2, is NAGVMQNPRHLVRRRGQEARLRCSPMKGHSHVYWYRQLPEEGLKFMVYLQKENIIDESGMPKERFSAEFPKEGPSILRIQQVVRGDSAAYFCASSSEQDVGGYTFGSGTRLTVV.